These 3 T cell receptor beta chains came from one sample sequenced in a study of cytomegalovirus exposure and HLA in healthy donors. Libraries were prepared by immunoSEQ multiplex PCR; TCRdb keeps only in-frame clonotypes and omits some of them. This table has 60,000 to 85,000 clones, approximately 93% appearing once. Sequenced material: PBMCs. All receptors derive from a man younger than 30 in good health and CMV-seropositive.

As for this clone: The same CDR3 arises from other DNA sequences in this sample as well. The rearrangement joins TRBV5-1 to TRBJ2-3; 8 bases map to TRBD1. Trimming removed 3 bases from V and 1 base from J; junction bases left unmatched: 1. The germline gives CDR1 SGHRS, CDR2 YFSETQ. The CDR3 loop spans 14 amino acids. CDR3 bases: TGCGCCAGCAGCTCGGGACAGGGCACAGATACGCAGTATTTT. Translation: CASSSGQGTDTQYF. Together with reference TRBV5-1 and TRBJ2-3, the CDR3 gives the full variable domain: KAGVTQTPRYLIKTRGQQVTLSCSPISGHRSVSWYQQTPGQGLQFLFEYFSETQRNKGNFPGRFSGRQFSNSRSEMNVSTLELGDSALYLCASSSGQGTDTQYFGPGTRLTVL.

V and J are TRBV11-2 and TRBJ1-1; possibly TRBD1 for D (5 bases). The V end lost 1 base, the J end lost 4 bases, and 7 bases lay between the germline ends. The CDR3 loop spans 13 amino acids. Germline V gives CDR1 SGHAT, CDR2 FQNNGV. The CDR3 protein is CASSLGQLTEAFF. The DNA of the CDR3 is TGTGCCAGCAGCTTAGGACAGCTCACTGAAGCTTTCTTT.

The chain employs TRBV18 and TRBJ2-1; D is unclear. The CDR3 contains 14 residues. Germline CDR1 KGHSH, CDR2 LQKENI. Trimming removed 3 bases at V and 5 bases at J, with 11 bases between. CDR3 in DNA: TGTGCCAGCTCACCCAGTAGCCCGAACAATGAGCAGTTCTTC. Translating gives CASSPSSPNNEQFF.